This TCR beta chain is drawn from a study of blood T cell repertoires in COVID-19. TCRdb keeps only in-frame clones here, not all; method: immunoSEQ multiplex PCR. Here the sample spans around 150,000 clones, around 81% being singletons. The CDR3 has 14 amino acids. Trimming removed 4 bases from V and 5 bases from J; junction bases left unmatched: 3. Looked up from germline, CDR1 is LNHDA and CDR2 is SQIVND (reference sequence). The study assigned cohorts using participant-reported clinical history. Sequenced: PBMCs or T cells enriched from blood (not recorded which). The source is a man aged 40-55 years who had recovered from COVID-19. The chain is built from TRBV19 and TRBJ2-1; 9 bases align to TRBD1. CDR3 nucleotide sequence: TGTGCCAGTAGTAGGGGACAGGGAGACAATGAGCAGTTCTTC. Translation: CASSRGQGDNEQFF.